This T cell receptor (beta chain) was recovered during a study of T cells after yellow fever vaccination (dated by TCRdb to between 2018 and 2021). Concerning the study at large: The SMART-Seq v4 Ultra Low Input RNA kit was used to prepare libraries from fractions with low cell numbers. To track T-cell clones before and after primary and booster YFV17D yellow fever vaccination, bulk TCR alpha and beta repertoires were sequenced longitudinally. Two healthy male donors made up the cohort, one aged 18 to 29 years and the other aged 30 to 39 years. Blood was drawn at multiple timepoints before and after primary and secondary immunization, with bulk PBMC replicates and cell subsets isolated.

This clonotype was detected many times. Which antigen it targets is not known. Base qualities are not at hand, and no much larger clone is one base apart. The treatment or condition label, read with the paper, signifies: live attenuated yellow fever vaccine strain. At each blood-draw timepoint, two biological replicates of bulk PBMCs were collected. PBMCs were isolated from peripheral blood using a standard Ficoll-Paque protocol. RNA was extracted with TriZol from bulk PBMCs, CD4 and CD8 fractions, and dextramer-positive and dextramer-negative fractions. CDR1 and CDR2 (ENHRY, SYGVKD) derive from the germline V gene. Its CDR3 holds 18 amino acids, cysteine through phenylalanine. Only the CDR3 DNA is retained, 54 bases long and in frame from the first base. The V and J ends are trimmed by 3 bases and 7 bases, leaving 25 bases between them. On the study overall, not on this receptor specifically: Only a couple of donors were included in the study, so the extent to which the findings can be generalized is limited. Computational filtering was needed because FACS-sorted repertoires could contain abundant contaminating clonotypes from the bulk population. Compared with the primary T-cell response, the secondary T-cell response was weaker but faster, peaking on day 5 rather than day 15. A small fraction of clonotypes showed up in both the CD4 and CD8 compartments, probably as a result of convergent recombination. After the booster, most clones that had expanded after primary vaccination were detected again (approximately 97% of CD4 and around 88% of CD8), suggesting broad maintenance of memory.

These reads were obtained on an Illumina NovaSeq 6000. TCR cDNA was synthesized by 5'RACE template switching, which introduced a universal primer site and unique molecular identifiers. Priming for cDNA synthesis came from both the TCR alpha and TCR beta constant segments. Two PCR steps were used to amplify libraries, with sample barcodes and sequencing adapters being added in the second step. Sequencing of the libraries was done on either Illumina HiSeq 2500 (2x100 bp) or NovaSeq (2x150 bp). For the original study's pipeline: Reads were demultiplexed and collapsed into UMI consensus sequences with MIGEC, and V(D)J alignment was performed with MiXCR. Vaccine-responding clonotypes were defined with edgeR using replicate PBMC samples, requiring FDR below 0.01 and a log2 fold change above 5 up to day 15. Each bulk clonotype received a CD4 or CD8 identity based on whether the sequenced CD4 or CD8 repertoire contained that clonotype at higher abundance. TCRdb trimmed the raw reads at Q25, called clones with MiXCR and kept productive beta chains. One record per CDR3 amino acid sequence lists the most common genes and DNA. In this record, the V and J calls reflect TCRdb's handling and not the investigators' own analysis. The sample table holds 300,000 to 350,000 distinct CDR3 sequences, of which around 4.5% were seen once. The ten most abundant clones make up approximately 20% of the sample.

The sequence is built from TRBV10-3 and TRBJ2-1, with no reliable assignment of the D segment. The sample was PBMCs, taken 15 days after the yellow fever booster vaccination. This TCR was recovered from a man between 18 and 29 years old who received the YFV17D yellow fever vaccine. For the CDR3, the sequence is CAISDLLSARPPPNEQFF. The DNA sequence reads TGTGCCATCAGTGACCTGCTATCCGCGCGGCCCCCCCCGAATGAGCAGTTCTTC.